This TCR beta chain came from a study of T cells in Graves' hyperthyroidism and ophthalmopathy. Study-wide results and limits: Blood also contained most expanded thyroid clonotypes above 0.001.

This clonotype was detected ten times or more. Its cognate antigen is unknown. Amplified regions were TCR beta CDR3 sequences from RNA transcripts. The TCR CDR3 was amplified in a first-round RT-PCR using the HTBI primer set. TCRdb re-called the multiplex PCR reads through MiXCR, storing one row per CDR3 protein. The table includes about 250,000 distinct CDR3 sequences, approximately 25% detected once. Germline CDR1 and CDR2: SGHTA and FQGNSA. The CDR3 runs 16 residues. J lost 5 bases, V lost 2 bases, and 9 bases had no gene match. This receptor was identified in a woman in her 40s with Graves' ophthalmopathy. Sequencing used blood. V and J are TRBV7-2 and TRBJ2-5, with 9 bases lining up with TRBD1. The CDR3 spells CASSLTSGTGKETQYF. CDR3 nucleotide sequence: TGTGCCAGCAGCTTAACTTCCGGGACAGGGAAGGAGACCCAGTACTTC.